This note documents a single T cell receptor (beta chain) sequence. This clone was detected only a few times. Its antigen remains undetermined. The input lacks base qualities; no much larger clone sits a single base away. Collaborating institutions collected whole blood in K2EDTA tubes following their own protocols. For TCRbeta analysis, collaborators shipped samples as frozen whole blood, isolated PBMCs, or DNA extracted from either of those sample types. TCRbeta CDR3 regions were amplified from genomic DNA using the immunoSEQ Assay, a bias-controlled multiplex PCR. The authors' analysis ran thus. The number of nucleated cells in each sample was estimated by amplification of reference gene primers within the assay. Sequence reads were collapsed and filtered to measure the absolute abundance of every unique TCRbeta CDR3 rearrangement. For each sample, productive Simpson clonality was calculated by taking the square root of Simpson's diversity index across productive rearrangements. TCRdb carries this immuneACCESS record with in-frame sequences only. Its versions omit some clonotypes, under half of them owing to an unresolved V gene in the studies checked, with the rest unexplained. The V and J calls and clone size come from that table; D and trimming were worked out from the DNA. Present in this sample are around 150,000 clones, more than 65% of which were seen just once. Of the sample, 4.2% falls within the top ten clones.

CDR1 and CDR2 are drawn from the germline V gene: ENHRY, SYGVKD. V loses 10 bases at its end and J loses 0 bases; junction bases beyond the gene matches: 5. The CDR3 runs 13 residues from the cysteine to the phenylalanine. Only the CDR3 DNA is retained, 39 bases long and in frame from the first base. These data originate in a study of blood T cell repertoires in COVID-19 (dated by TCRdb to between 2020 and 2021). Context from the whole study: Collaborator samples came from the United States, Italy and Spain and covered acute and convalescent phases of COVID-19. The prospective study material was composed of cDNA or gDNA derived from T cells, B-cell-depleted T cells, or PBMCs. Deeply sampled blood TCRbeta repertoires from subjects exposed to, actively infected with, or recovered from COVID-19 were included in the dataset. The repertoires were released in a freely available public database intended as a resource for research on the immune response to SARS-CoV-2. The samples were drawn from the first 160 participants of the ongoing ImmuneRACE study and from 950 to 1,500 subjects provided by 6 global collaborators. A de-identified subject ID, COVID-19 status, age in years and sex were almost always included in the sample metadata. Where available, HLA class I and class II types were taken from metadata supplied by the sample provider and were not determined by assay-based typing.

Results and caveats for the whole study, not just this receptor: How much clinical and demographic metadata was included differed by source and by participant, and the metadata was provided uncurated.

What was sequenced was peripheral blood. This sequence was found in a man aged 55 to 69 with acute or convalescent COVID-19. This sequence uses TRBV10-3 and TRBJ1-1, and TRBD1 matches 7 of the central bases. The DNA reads TGTGCCAGAAAACAGGGGTTGAACACTGAAGCTTTCTTT. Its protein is CARKQGLNTEAFF.